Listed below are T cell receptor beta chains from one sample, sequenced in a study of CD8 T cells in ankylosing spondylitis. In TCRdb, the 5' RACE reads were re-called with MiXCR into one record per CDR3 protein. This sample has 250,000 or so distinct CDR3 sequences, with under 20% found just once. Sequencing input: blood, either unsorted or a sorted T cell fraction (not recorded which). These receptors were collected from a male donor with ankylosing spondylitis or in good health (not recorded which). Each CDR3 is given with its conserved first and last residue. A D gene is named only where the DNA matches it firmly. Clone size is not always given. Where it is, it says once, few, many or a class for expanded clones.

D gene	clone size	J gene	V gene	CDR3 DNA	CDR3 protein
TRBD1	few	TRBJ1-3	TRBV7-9	TGTGCCGCCTCGACAGGGGATATCGTTAGTTCTGGAAACACCATATATTTT	CAASTGDIVSSGNTIYF
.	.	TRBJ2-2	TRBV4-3	TGCGCCAGCAGCCAAGTGCTGCAGGGGGGTGATTGGGAGCTGTATTTT	CASSQVLQGGDWELYF
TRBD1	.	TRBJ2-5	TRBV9	TGTGCCAGCAGCGTAGGCAGGACAGGGGAAGAGACCCAGTACTTC	CASSVGRTGEETQYF
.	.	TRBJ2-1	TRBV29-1	TGCAGCGTTGAAGGTGCGGGGAGAGTTCACAATGAGCAGTTCTTC	CSVEGAGRVHNEQFF
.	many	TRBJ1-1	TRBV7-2	TGTGCCAGCAGCTTAGCGGGGGGTAGCACTGAAGCTTTCTTT	CASSLAGGSTEAFF
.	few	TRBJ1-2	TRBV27	TGTGCCAGCAGTTTTCTCGACAGGAGGGATGGCTACACCTTC	CASSFLDRRDGYTF
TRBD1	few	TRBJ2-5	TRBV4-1	TGCGCCAGCAGCCAAGAGGACAGGGAGGAAGAGACCCAGTACTTC	CASSQEDREEETQYF
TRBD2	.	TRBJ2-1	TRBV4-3	TGCGCCAGCAGCCAAGATACGGGAGGGCCTTCTGAGCAGTTCTTC	CASSQDTGGPSEQFF
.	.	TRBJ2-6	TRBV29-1	TGCAGCTCCCTGGACCTCTTCTCTGGGGCCAACGTCCTGACTTTC	CSSLDLFSGANVLTF
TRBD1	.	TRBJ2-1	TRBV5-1	TGCGCCAGCAGCTTTAACAGGGGCAATGAGCAGTTCTTC	CASSFNRGNEQFF
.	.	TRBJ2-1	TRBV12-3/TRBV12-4	TGTGCCAGCAGTTCCCCAACTAGTTTTGAATATAATGAGCAGTTCTTC	CASSSPTSFEYNEQFF
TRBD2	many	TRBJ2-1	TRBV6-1	TGTGCCAGCAGCCCCCGGACTAGCGGGAGTAATGAGCAGTTCTTC	CASSPRTSGSNEQFF
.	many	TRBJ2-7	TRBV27	TGTGCCAGCAGTTTATCTGAGGGAGGCGAGCAGTACTTC	CASSLSEGGEQYF
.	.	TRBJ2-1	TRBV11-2	TGTGCCAGCAGCTTGACGACGCTAGGGCAGTTCTTC	CASSLTTLGQFF
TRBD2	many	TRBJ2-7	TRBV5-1	TGCGCCAGCCAAGTCGAGCGGATAGCGGGAGGAGTGGAGCAGTACTTC	CASQVERIAGGVEQYF
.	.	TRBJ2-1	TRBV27	TGTGCCAGCAGTCCAAGGGGGGACGGACTTTACAATGAGCAGTTCTTC	CASSPRGDGLYNEQFF
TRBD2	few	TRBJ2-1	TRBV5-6	TGTGCCAGCAGCGACGATAGCGGGGAGCAGTTCTTC	CASSDDSGEQFF
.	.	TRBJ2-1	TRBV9	TGTGCCAGCAGCGTAGTGACAGGCTCGAACAATGAGCAGTTCTTC	CASSVVTGSNNEQFF
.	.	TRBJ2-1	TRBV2	TGTGCCAGCACCGCTAGCGCTGAGCAGTTCTTC	CASTASAEQFF
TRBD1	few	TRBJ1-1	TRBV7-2	TGTGCCAGCAGCCCAGCCGGGACAGGGGGAACTGAAGCTTTCTTT	CASSPAGTGGTEAFF
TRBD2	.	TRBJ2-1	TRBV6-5	TGTGCCAGCAGTTATGTGGCGGGAGGCGGCCCCTACAATGAGCAGTTCTTC	CASSYVAGGGPYNEQFF
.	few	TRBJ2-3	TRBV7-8	TGTGCCAGCAGCTTAGCGCGTATGGATACGCAGTATTTT	CASSLARMDTQYF
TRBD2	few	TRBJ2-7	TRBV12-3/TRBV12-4	TGTGCCAGCAGTTTTTCGGGACTAGCGGATTCCTACGAGCAGTACTTC	CASSFSGLADSYEQYF
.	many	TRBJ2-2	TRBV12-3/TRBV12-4	TGTGCCAGCAGTTTCCGGGGGCCCGGGGAGCTGTTTTTT	CASSFRGPGELFF
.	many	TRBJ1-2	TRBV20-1	TGCAGTGCTCCCGACAGCGAATATGGCTACACCTTC	CSAPDSEYGYTF
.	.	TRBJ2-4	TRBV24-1	TGTGCCACCAGTGAGCCGGACTGGCCCGGAAGACTTCAGTACTTC	CATSEPDWPGRLQYF
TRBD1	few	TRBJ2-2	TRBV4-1	TGCGCCAGCAGTCCCTATAGGACAGGGATTTACGGGGAGCTGTTTTTT	CASSPYRTGIYGELFF
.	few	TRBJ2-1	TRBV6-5	TGTGCCAGCAGTTACTCGATTTTGGCAGCCCCCTTGTATCATGAGCAGTTCTTC	CASSYSILAAPLYHEQFF
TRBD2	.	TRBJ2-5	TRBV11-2	TGTGCCAGCAGCTTAGATTTACTAGCGTCTCAAGAGACCCAGTACTTC	CASSLDLLASQETQYF
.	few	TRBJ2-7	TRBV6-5	TGTGCCAGCAGTTACTCCCGACAGGGACTCTCCTACGAGCAGTACTTC	CASSYSRQGLSYEQYF
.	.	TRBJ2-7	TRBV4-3	TGCGCCAGCAGCCAAGCGGCCCTCTCCTACGAGCAGTACTTC	CASSQAALSYEQYF
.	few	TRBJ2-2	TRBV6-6	TGTGCCAGCAGCCCCGCGCCTGGGGAGCTGTTTTTT	CASSPAPGELFF
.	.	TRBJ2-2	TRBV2	TGTGCCAGCAGCGGTTGGACCGGGGAGCTGTTTTTT	CASSGWTGELFF
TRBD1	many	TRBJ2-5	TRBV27	TGTGCCAGCAGTCCTCCGACAGGGAGAGAGACCCAGTACTTC	CASSPPTGRETQYF
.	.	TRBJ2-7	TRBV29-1	TGCAGCGCTCTTATGGGCCCCACCGAGCAGTACTTC	CSALMGPTEQYF
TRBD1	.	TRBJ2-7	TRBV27	TGTGCCAGCAGTCCCCGACAGGGGGAATGGTACGAGCAGTACTTC	CASSPRQGEWYEQYF
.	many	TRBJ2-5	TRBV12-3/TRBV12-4	TGTGCCAGCAGTTTGGCAGGGGCAGAGACCCAGTACTTC	CASSLAGAETQYF
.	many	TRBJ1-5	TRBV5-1	TGCGCCAGCGGCTATGGGGGGCCCCAGCATTTT	CASGYGGPQHF
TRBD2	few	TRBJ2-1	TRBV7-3	TGTGCCAGCAGCATCCGACTAGCGGGGTCAATAGGCAATGAGCAGTTCTTC	CASSIRLAGSIGNEQFF
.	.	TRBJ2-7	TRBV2	TGTGCCAGCAGCTCTTTCGAGCAGTACTTC	CASSSFEQYF
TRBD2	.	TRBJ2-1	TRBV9	TGTGCCAGCAGCACCCCTCCGGCGGGAGCGAAGCTGTTCTTC	CASSTPPAGAKLFF
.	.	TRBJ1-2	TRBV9	TGTGCCAGCAGCAACCGGGACCTCGAAGGCTACACCTTC	CASSNRDLEGYTF
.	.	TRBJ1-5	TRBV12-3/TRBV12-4	TGTGCCAGCAGTTTTCGTGGCTTAGAAGATCAGCCCCAGCATTTT	CASSFRGLEDQPQHF
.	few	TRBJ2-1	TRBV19	TGTGCCAGTAGTCCTAGGGGGGGCTTGGCGGGCAATGAGCAGTTCTTC	CASSPRGGLAGNEQFF
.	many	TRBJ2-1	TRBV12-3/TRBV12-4	TGTGCCAGCTCCCCGGGCAGTGGGGGGTATGAGCAGTTCTTC	CASSPGSGGYEQFF
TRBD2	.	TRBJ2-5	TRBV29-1	TGCAGCGTCTATGGACTAGCGGGAGACCTGTACCAAGAGACCCAGTACTTC	CSVYGLAGDLYQETQYF